One sample yielded the 5 T cell receptor beta chains listed below, sequenced in a study of blood T cell repertoires in COVID-19. Profiled with immunoSEQ multiplex PCR; TCRdb holds only in-frame clones, not every one. The repertoire holds about 140,000 clones, 80% to 85% seen once, with more than 7% in the top ten. Sequencing input: peripheral blood. The receptors stem from a human donor in a cohort sampled during active COVID-19.

This clone occurred a few times. The rearrangement uses TRBV5-8 and TRBJ2-7, with D tentatively TRBD1 (6 bases). Trimming took off 0 bases at V and 3 bases at J, with 10 bases between the two ends. This CDR3 spans 14 amino acids. Germline CDR1 is SGHTS and CDR2 is YDEGEE. In DNA, the CDR3 is TGTGCCAGCAGCTTGGGGACAGTCTTCTACGAGCAGTACTTC. This gives the protein CASSLGTVFYEQYF.

The chain employs TRBV2 and TRBJ1-2; 10 positions match TRBD1. This CDR3 has 15 amino acids. The germline CDR1 and CDR2 sequences are SNHLY and FYNNEI. The junction had 12 bases not matched to a gene; V was cut back by 9 bases and J by 5 bases. CDR3 sequence (DNA): TGTGCCAGTCGGGACAGGGGACCCCTTATATATGGCTACACCTTC. Protein: CASRDRGPLIYGYTF.

V and J are TRBV4-1 and TRBJ2-4, with TRBD2 matching 7 bases. The CDR3 has 15 amino acids. CDR1 and CDR2 from the germline V gene are MGHRA and YSYEKL. V gave up 1 base and J gave up 3 bases; unmatched junction bases: 3. CDR3 residues: CASSQVGGGKNIQYF. CDR3 bases: TGCGCCAGCAGCCAAGTTGGGGGGGGCAAAAACATTCAGTACTTC.

This chain joins TRBV6-5 and TRBJ2-3; D gene ambiguous. The germline gives CDR1 MNHEY, CDR2 SVGAGI. V was pared by 6 bases and J by 0 bases, with 10 bases between. This CDR3 is 14 amino acids long. Here the CDR3 DNA reads TGTGCCAGCAGCCCGACACTTAGCACAGATACGCAGTATTTT. Translation gives CASSPTLSTDTQYF.

The DNA of the CDR3 is TGTGCCAGCAGCCGAGCAGGGGGATCGGCCGGTTACGAGCAGTACTTC. It yields the protein CASSRAGGSAGYEQYF. V gene TRBV25-1 combines with J gene TRBJ2-7; 7 positions match TRBD1. V lost 6 bases to trimming and J lost 4 bases; unmatched junction nucleotides: 15. The germline CDR1 and CDR2 sequences are MGHDK and SYGVNS. CDR3 size: 16 residues.